This T cell receptor beta chain is from a study of shared clonotypes between healthy human individuals (dated by TCRdb to the early 2020s). With regard to the full study: Three men and two women, aged 18 to 49 years, made up the cohort. For each donor, CD4 naive and CD4 memory were each given three plates, CD8 naive was given two plates, and CD8 memory was given one plate. The study deeply sequenced blood TCR repertoires of five healthy adults to estimate repertoire size and the extent of clonotype sharing between individuals. Per donor, leukapheresis produced somewhere between about 0.8 and 9.5 billion PBMCs. Libraries were prepared and TCR repertoires were sequenced by different laboratories using diverse techniques, in order to increase sequencing depth and limit assay-specific biases. What the authors observed across the whole study: Rarefaction of sorted-subset datasets indicated incomplete sequencing despite the large sequencing depth. When a handful of donors were compared, the shared fraction of clonotypes was roughly 4.8% for naive CD4, around 3.5% for naive CD8, roughly 2.3% for memory CD4, and roughly 0.43% for memory CD8. Naive subsets generally had larger estimated clonotype richness than memory subsets did. Higher generation probabilities were observed for clonotypes shared by all four sorted-subset donors than for non-shared clonotypes. Pairwise subsampling indicated that sequencing depth was expected to affect the degree of clonotype sharing among donors. The small number of donors limited the genetic and exposure-history diversity represented. Sampling was restricted to blood, and TCR repertoires in tissues likely differ from the TCR repertoires found in blood.

Using the deep immunoSEQ assay, multiplex PCR amplified TCR CDR3 regions from genomic DNA. For each cell subset, the extracted genomic DNA was distributed evenly across all wells of several immunoSEQ 96-well plates, and each plate served as one replicate. For sorted subsets, around 200 ng genomic DNA, equal to some 30,000 T cell genomes, was loaded into each replicate PCR. Purified libraries were measured with a Qubit 3.0 fluorometer, size-checked on a Bioanalyzer 2100, and measured again with the KAPA Library Quantification kit. A separate single-read 150-cycle Illumina NextSeq 550 flow cell was used to sequence each immunoSEQ 96-well plate. On the authors' methods: Because only junctional sequences without quality scores were contained in the immunoSEQ output, filtering matching that applied to full-length reads could not be performed. To assign V/J genes and CDR3, sequences were annotated using PyIR, a Python wrapper for IgBLAST v1.9, with IMGT germline references. Reads were removed for weak V/J assignments (E-value above 1e-6), missing CDR3, stop codons, out-of-frame junctions, or ambiguous translated residues. A V3J clonotype was defined by an identical inferred V gene, J gene, and CDR3 amino acid sequence. Percentage overlap between repertoires was calculated by dividing the number of shared unique clonotypes by the size of the smaller repertoire. Three approaches were used to assess repertoire richness: RTK rarefaction, the Chao1 estimator, and Recon v2.1 estimates of unobserved clonotypes. Generation probabilities were computed with OLGA for all TCRbeta clonotypes obtained by the gDNA method from four donors. TCRdb's version of the immuneACCESS table is confined to in-frame rearrangements and falls short of the full clone set. An unresolved V gene accounts for under half of the shortfall where checked; the remainder is of unknown origin. V and J calls and clone size are those listed in that table; D and trimming were worked out from the DNA. For this sample there are about 2 million clones; about 95% appear just once. Together, the top ten hold approximately 1% of the sample.

Taken from cysteine to phenylalanine, the CDR3 has 21 residues. Only the CDR3 part of the read is kept: 63 bases, read in frame from the first base. Cut back by 1 base and 2 bases, the V and J ends lie 33 bases apart. Per the germline V gene, SQVTM is the CDR1 and ANQGSEA is the CDR2. CD8 naive samples were obtained by positive selection for CCR7 among CD45RO-negative cells, yielding a CD45RA+CCR7+ population from which TemRA cells were excluded. The donors were healthy, HIV-negative adults who had no recently reported acute infections or vaccinations. Only Caucasian adults living in Nashville, Tennessee, USA were represented among the donors. After blood collection by leukapheresis, PBMCs were isolated using Ficoll-Histopaque density gradient centrifugation and then cryopreserved in the vapor phase of liquid nitrogen. Analytical flow cytometry was used to check the purity and quantity of each magnetically sorted T cell population. Each sorted fraction had its genomic DNA isolated and then quantified by UV absorbance on a Nanodrop 2000c.

As to this clone: This receptor's antigen is unknown. Per-nucleotide qualities are absent, and no much larger clonotype sits a single base away.

Sequencing input: naive CD8+ T cells sorted from blood. The label giving this sample's cell subset or site can be read as: CD45RA+CCR7+. The receptor chain draws on TRBV29-1 and TRBJ2-7; a weak D assignment points to TRBD2 (6 bases agree). This TCR was recovered from a man aged 18 to 29 in good health. The DNA sequence is TGCAGCGTTGAAGCAGGGCCTACGGGGGTAGCGCCTCAACCCCACCCCTACGAGCAGTACTTC. This gives the protein CSVEAGPTGVAPQPHPYEQYF.